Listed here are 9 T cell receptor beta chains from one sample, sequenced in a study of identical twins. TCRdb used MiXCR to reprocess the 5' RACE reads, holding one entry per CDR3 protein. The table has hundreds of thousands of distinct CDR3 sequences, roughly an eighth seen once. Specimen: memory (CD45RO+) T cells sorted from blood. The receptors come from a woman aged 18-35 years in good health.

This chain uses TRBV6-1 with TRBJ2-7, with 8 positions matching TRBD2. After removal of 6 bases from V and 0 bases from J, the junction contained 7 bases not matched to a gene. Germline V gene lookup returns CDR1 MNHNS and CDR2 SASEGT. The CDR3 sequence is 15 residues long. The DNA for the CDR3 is TGTGCCAGCAGGAATAGCGGGGCCCGCTCCTACGAGCAGTACTTC. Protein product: CASRNSGARSYEQYF.

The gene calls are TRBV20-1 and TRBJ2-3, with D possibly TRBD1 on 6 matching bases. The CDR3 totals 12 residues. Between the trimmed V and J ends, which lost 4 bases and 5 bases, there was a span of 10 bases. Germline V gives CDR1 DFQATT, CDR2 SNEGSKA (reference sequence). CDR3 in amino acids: CSAITGRDTQYF. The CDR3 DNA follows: TGCAGTGCTATTACAGGGAGAGATACGCAGTATTTT.

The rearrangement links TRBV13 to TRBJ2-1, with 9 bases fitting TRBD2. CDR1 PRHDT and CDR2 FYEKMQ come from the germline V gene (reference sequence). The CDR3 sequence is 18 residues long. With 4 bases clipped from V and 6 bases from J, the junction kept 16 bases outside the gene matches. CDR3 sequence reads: CASSSPARGGRHLNEQFF. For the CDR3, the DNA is TGTGCCAGCAGCTCCCCGGCGCGGGGGGGTCGGCACCTCAATGAGCAGTTCTTC.

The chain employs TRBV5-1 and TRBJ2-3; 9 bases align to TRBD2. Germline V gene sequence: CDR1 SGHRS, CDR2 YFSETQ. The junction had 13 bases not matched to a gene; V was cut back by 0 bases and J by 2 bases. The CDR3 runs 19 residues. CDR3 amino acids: CASSLVTGGGAIFTDTQYF. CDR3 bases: TGCGCCAGCAGCTTGGTAACCGGCGGGGGGGCGATTTTCACAGATACGCAGTATTTT.

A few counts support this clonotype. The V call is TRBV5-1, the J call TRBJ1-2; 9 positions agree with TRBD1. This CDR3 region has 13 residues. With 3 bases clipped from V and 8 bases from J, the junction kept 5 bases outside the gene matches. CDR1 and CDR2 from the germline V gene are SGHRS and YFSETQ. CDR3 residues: CASSSGQGIGYTF. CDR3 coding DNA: TGCGCCAGCAGCTCCGGACAGGGGATCGGCTACACCTTC.

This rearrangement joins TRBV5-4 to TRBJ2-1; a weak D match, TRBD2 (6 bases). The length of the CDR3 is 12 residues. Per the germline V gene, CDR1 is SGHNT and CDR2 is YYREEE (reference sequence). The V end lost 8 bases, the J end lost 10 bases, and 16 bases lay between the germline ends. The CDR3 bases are TGTGCCAGTGGCGGGACTTCATGGGAGCAGTTCTTC. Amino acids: CASGGTSWEQFF.

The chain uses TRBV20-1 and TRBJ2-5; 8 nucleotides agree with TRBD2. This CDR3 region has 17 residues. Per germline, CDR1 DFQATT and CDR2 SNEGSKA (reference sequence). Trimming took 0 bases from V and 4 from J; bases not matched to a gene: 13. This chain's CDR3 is CSARDSGGQGRGETQYF. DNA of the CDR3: TGCAGTGCTAGAGATTCGGGAGGGCAGGGGCGAGGAGAGACCCAGTACTTC.

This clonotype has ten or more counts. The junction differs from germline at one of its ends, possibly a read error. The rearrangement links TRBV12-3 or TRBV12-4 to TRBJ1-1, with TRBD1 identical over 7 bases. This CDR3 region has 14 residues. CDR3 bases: TGTGCCAGCAGTTCAGAGACAGGGATCACTAAAGCTTTCTTT. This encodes CASSSETGITKAFF.

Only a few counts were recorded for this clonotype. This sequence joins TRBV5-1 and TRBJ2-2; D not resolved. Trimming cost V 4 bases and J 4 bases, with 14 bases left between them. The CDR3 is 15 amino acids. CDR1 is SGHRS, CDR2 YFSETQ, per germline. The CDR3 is CASSPGPVGTGELFF. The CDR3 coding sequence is TGCGCCAGCAGCCCTGGCCCCGTAGGCACCGGGGAGCTGTTTTTT.